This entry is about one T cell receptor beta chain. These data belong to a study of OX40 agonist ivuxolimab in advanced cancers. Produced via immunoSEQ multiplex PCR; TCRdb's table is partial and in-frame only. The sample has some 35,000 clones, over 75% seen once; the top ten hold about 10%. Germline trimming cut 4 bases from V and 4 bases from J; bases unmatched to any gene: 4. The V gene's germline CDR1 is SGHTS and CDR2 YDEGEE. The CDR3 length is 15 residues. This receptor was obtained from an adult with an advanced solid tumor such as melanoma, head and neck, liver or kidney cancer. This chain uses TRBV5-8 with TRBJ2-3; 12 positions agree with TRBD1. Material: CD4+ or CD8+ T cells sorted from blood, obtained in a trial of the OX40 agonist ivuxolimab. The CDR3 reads CASSPGQGAPDTQYF. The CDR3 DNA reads TGTGCCAGCAGCCCGGGACAGGGGGCCCCAGATACGCAGTATTTT.